This T cell receptor (beta chain) was sequenced in a study of early T cells in non-severe SARS-CoV-2 infection. This CDR3 is 13 amino acids long. Losses at the gene ends were 4 bases for V and 6 bases for J; bases not matched to a gene: 6. The V gene's germline CDR1 is SQVTM and CDR2 ANQGSEA. TCRdb processed the 5' RACE reads anew with MiXCR; each CDR3 protein has one entry. The sample lists 15,000 to 20,000 distinct CDR3 sequences, under 7% occurring once. This clonotype has ten or more counts. The sample here was whole blood, taken at baseline. This clonotype was obtained from an adult who was a healthcare worker with PCR-confirmed SARS-CoV-2 infection or an uninfected control (not recorded which). V is TRBV29-1 and J is TRBJ1-5; 7 positions match TRBD1. CDR3 region: CSVGGQAGQPQHF. CDR3 DNA: TGCAGCGTTGGCGGACAGGCCGGTCAGCCCCAGCATTTT.